This TCR beta chain was retrieved from a study of cytomegalovirus exposure and HLA in healthy donors. Regarding the study as a whole: Accurate prediction of most subjects' HLA-A and HLA-B alleles from TCR beta sequences was reported. In vitro testing confirmed a few CMV-associated chains as specific for CMV antigens. A later analysis reportedly found that, within productive TCRs, an Asian-associated ancestry cluster had fewer N-insertions than the mean observed across the approximately 700 donors.

The primer mix had 60 Vbeta and 13 Jbeta primers. Assay: immunoSEQ multiplex PCR; the TCRdb copy retains only in-frame clones and omits some. The sample has roughly 150,000 clones; 65% to 70% are singletons. A word on this clone: Its antigen remains unknown.

Germline V gives CDR1 SGHRS, CDR2 YFSETQ. V trimming: 2 bases; J trimming: 7 bases; junction bases outside the gene matches: 8. This CDR3 is 15 amino acids long. Sequencing input: PBMCs. This chain uses TRBV5-1 with TRBJ1-2, with 10 nucleotides matching TRBD1. The source of this sequence is a man aged 30 to 45 in good health and CMV-seropositive. CDR3 sequence: CASSLGGTGAPGYTF. The CDR3 nucleotides read TGCGCCAGCAGCTTAGGTGGGACAGGGGCTCCTGGCTACACCTTC.